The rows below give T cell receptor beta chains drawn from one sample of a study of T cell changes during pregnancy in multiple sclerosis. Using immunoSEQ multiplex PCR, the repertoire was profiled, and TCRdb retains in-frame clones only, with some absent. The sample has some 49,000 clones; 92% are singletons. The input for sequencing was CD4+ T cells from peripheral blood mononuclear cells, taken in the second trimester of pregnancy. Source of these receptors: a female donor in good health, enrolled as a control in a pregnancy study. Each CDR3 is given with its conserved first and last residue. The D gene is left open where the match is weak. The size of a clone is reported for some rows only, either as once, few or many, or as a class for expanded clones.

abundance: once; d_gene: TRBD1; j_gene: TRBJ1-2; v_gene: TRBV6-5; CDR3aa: CASSDRVGYTF; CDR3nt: TGTGCCAGCAGTGACAGGGTCGGCTACACCTTC
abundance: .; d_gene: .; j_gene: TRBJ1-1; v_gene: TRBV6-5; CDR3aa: CASSYSRQSTEAFF; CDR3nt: TGTGCCAGCAGTTACTCGAGACAGTCCACTGAAGCTTTCTTT
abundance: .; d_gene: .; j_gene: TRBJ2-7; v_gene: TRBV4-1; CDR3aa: CASSQVPGDGEQYF; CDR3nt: TGCGCCAGCAGCCAAGTGCCAGGGGATGGCGAGCAGTACTTC
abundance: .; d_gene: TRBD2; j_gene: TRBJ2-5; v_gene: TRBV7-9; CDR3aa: CASVRAGAGGYGGETQYF; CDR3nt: TGTGCCAGCGTCAGGGCCGGAGCGGGGGGTTATGGGGGAGAGACCCAGTACTTC
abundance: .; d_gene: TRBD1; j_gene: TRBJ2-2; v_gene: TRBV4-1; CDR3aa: CASSRGQGLDGELFF; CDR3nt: TGCGCCAGCAGCCGTGGACAGGGTTTGGACGGGGAGCTGTTTTTT
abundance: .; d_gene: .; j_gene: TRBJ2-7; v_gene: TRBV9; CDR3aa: CASSVATGSPYEQYF; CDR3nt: TGTGCCAGCAGCGTAGCTACAGGGAGCCCCTACGAGCAGTACTTC
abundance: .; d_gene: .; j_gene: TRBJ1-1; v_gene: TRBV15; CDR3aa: CATTPWQSNTEAFF; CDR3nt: TGTGCCACCACTCCGTGGCAGTCGAACACTGAAGCTTTCTTT
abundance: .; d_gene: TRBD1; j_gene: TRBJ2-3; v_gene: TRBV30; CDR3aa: CAWTRPGQWYF; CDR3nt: TGTGCCTGGACCAGACCGGGACAGTGGTATTTT
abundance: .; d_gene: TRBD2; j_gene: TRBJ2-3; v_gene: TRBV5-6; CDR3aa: CASSAIAGGSTDTQYF; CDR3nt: TGTGCCAGCAGCGCTATAGCGGGGGGGAGCACAGATACGCAGTATTTT
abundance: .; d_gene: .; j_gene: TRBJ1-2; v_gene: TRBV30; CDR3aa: CAWSSTTQNYGCTF; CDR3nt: TGTGCCTGGAGTAGCACTACACAAAACTATGGATGCACCTTC
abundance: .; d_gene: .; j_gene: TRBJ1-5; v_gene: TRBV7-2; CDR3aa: CASSLGRNQPQHF; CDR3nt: TGTGCCAGCAGCTTAGGCAGGAATCAGCCCCAGCATTTT
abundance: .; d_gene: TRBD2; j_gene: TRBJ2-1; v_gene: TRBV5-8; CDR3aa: CASSGSLAGKGDEQFF; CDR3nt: TGTGCCAGCAGCGGGTCACTAGCGGGGAAAGGGGATGAGCAGTTCTTC
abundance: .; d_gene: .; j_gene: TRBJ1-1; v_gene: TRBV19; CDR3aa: CASSPTVNTEAFF; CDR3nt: TGTGCCAGTAGTCCCACAGTTAACACTGAAGCTTTCTTT
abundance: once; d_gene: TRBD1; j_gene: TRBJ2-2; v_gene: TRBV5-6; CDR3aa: CASSLRTGSTGELFF; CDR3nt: TGTGCCAGCAGCTTGAGGACAGGGTCAACCGGGGAGCTGTTTTTT
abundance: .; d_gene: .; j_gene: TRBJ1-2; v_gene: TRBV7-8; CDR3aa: CASSPSSGTPGGYTF; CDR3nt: TGTGCCAGCAGCCCATCCAGTGGGACTCCCGGAGGCTACACCTTC
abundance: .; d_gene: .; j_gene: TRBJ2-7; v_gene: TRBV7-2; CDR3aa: CASSLEAGALRLKQYF; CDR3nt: TGTGCCAGCAGCTTAGAGGCGGGGGCCCTTCGTCTCAAGCAGTACTTC